This is a list of T cell receptor beta chains from one sample in a study of blood T cell repertoires in COVID-19. Clones were read by immunoSEQ multiplex PCR, and TCRdb kept only the in-frame ones, dropping some. This table has 180,000 or so clones, approximately 83% appearing once. The specimen sequenced was peripheral blood. The source is a human donor with active or convalescent COVID-19. The donor label of this sample is uncertain. Both conserved end residues are part of each CDR3. A D gene is named only where the DNA matches it firmly. Clone sizes are given selectively: once, few, many, or a class where the clone is expanded.

D	size	J	V	DNA	CDR3
.	.	TRBJ2-1	TRBV24-1	TGTGCCACCAGTGACCCGACTAGGGATGAGCAGTTCTTC	CATSDPTRDEQFF
.	.	TRBJ2-2	TRBV23-1	TGCGCCAGCAGTCAATCCGATGTGGCAGCTAGCGGGGAGCTGTTTTTT	CASSQSDVAASGELFF
.	few	TRBJ2-2	TRBV10-3	TGTGCCGGCAACTCAGACAGTTCCTCCACCGGGGAGCTGTTTTTT	CAGNSDSSSTGELFF
.	.	TRBJ2-7	TRBV19	TGTGCCAGTAGTATGGCTAGCACCGAGCAGTACTTC	CASSMASTEQYF
.	.	TRBJ1-1	TRBV3-1/TRBV3-2	TGTGCCAGCAGCCCCACAGGACGGAACACTGAAGCTTTCTTT	CASSPTGRNTEAFF
TRBD1	.	TRBJ1-2	TRBV28	TGTGCCAGCAAACAACAGGGGGCCAGCGGGACTAACTATGGCTACACCTTC	CASKQQGASGTNYGYTF
.	.	TRBJ2-3	TRBV4-2	TGTGCCAGCAGCCAAGACCCTCGACTTGGCGGTACGCAGTATTTT	CASSQDPRLGGTQYF
TRBD2	.	TRBJ2-3	TRBV9	TGTGCCAGCAGCATCGGGACTAGCGGGGGGGCGCGGACAGATACGCAGTATTTT	CASSIGTSGGARTDTQYF
.	.	TRBJ1-6	TRBV5-6	TGTGCCAGCAGCTTGGCGGGATTCGATCCTAATGCACCCCTCCACTTT	CASSLAGFDPNAPLHF
.	.	TRBJ2-2	TRBV29-1	TGCAGCGTTGTGGGGCAGTATACCGGGGAGCTGTTTTTT	CSVVGQYTGELFF
TRBD2	.	TRBJ2-3	TRBV4-1	TGCGCCAGCAGCCAACCAGCGGGGGGGCCGGCGGATACGCAGTATTTT	CASSQPAGGPADTQYF
.	few	TRBJ2-1	TRBV5-1	TGCGCCAGCAGCGACAGGCCGAGCTCCTACAATGAGCAGTTCTTC	CASSDRPSSYNEQFF
TRBD1	.	TRBJ2-2	TRBV5-1	TGCGCCAGCAGCTTGGGGCCAGGGGGGAACACCGGGGAGCTGTTTTTT	CASSLGPGGNTGELFF
.	.	TRBJ2-1	TRBV19	TGTGCCAGTAGTGGGGCAGGGAATGGTTATGAGCAGTTCTTC	CASSGAGNGYEQFF
.	.	TRBJ2-3	TRBV28	TGTGCCAGCAGTTTTTCCCTAGGCGTGGATACGCAGTATTTT	CASSFSLGVDTQYF
.	.	TRBJ2-2	TRBV18	TGTGCCAGCTCCCCCTTCCCGGTCGGGGAGCTGTTTTTT	CASSPFPVGELFF
.	few	TRBJ1-1	TRBV2	TGTGCCAGCAGAATCACAGGGTGGGACACTGAAGCTTTCTTT	CASRITGWDTEAFF
.	.	TRBJ2-7	TRBV19	TGTGCCAGTAGACTATCCGGGACACACGGCGAGCAGTACTTC	CASRLSGTHGEQYF